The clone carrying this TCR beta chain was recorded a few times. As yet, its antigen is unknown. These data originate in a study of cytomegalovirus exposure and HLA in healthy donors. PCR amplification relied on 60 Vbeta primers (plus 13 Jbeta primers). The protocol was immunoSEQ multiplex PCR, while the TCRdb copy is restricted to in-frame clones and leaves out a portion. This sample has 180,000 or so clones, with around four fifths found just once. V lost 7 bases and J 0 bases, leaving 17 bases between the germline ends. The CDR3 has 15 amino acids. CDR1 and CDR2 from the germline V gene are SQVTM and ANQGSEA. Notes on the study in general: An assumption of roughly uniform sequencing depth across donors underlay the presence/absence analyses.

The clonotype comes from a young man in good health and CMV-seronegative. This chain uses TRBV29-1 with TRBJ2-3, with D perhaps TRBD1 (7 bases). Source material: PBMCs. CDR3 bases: TGCAGCGGGGGTGGGGGGACAGCAAGCACAGATACGCAGTATTTT. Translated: CSGGGGTASTDTQYF.